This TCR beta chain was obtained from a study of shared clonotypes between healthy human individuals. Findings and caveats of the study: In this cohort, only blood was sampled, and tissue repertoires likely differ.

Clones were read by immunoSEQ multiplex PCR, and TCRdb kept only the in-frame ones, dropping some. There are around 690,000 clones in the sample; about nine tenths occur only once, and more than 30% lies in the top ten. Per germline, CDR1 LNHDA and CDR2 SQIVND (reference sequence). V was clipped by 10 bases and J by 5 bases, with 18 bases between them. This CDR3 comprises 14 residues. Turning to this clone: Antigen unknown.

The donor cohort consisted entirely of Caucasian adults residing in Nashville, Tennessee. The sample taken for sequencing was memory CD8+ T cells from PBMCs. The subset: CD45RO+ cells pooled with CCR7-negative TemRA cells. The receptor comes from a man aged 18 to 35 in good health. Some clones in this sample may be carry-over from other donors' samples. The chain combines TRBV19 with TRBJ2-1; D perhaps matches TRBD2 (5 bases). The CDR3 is CATKRQVDDNEQFF. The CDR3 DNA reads TGTGCCACAAAGCGGCAGGTGGACGACAATGAGCAGTTCTTC.